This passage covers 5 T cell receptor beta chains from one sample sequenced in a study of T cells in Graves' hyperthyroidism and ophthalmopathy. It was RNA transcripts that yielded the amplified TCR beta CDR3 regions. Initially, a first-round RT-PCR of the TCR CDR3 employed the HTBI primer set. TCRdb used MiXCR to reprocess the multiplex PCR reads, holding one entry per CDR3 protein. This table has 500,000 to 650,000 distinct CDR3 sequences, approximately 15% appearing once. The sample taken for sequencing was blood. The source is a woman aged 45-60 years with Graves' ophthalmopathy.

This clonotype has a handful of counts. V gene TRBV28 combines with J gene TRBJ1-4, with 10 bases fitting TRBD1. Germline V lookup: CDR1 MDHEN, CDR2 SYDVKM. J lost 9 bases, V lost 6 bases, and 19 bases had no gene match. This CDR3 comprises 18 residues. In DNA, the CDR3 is TGTGCCAGCAGGGGGTCGGGTTGGACAGGGGGTCCTGGTAAAAAACTGTTTTTT. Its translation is CASRGSGWTGGPGKKLFF.

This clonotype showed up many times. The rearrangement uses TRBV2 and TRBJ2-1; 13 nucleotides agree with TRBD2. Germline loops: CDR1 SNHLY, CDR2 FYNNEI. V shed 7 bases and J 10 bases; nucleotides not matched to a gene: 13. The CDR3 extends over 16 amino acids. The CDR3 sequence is CASKRFTSGRAGEQFF. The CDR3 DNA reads TGTGCCAGCAAAAGGTTTACTAGCGGGAGGGCCGGCGAGCAGTTCTTC.

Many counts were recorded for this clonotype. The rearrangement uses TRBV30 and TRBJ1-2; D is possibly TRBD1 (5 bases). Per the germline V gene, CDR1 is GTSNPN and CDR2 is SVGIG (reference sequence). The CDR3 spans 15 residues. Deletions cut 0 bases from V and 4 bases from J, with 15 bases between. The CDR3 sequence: CAWSVWGGFSYGYTF. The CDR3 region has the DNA TGTGCCTGGAGTGTATGGGGGGGTTTTTCCTATGGCTACACCTTC.

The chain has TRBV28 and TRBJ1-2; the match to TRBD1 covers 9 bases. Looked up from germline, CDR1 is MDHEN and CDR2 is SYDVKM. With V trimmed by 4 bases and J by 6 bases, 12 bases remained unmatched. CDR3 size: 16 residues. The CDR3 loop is CASSWTPPGQGHGYTF. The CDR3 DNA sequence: TGTGCCAGCAGTTGGACACCTCCGGGACAGGGCCATGGCTACACCTTC.

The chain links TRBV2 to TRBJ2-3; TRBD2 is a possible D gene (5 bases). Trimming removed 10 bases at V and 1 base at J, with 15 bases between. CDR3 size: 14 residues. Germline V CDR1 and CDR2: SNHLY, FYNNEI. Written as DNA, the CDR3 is TGTGCCACAGGTCGACCTAGCCGCACAGATACGCAGTATTTT. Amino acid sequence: CATGRPSRTDTQYF.